The present entry profiles one T cell receptor (beta chain) with its context. Which antigen it targets is not known. No much larger clonotype is one base removed from it; base qualities were not supplied. Preparation of the library involved RT-PCR. TCRdb lists the instrument as Illumina HiSeq 2500. TCRdb cleaned the public reads at Q25 with fastp, built clones with MiXCR and kept in-frame beta chains. Rows are unified per CDR3 protein, each entry keeping the most common DNA and genes. The sample yields over 750,000 distinct CDR3 sequences; 21% were counted once. The ten most abundant clones make up roughly 10% of the sample. V is pared back by 3 bases and J by 6 bases, with 14 bases lying between the germline termini. From the cysteine through the phenylalanine, the CDR3 covers 13 amino acids. Of all the DNA, just the CDR3 is kept, 39 bases in frame from base 1. CDR1 and CDR2 are drawn from the germline V gene (reference sequence): DFQATT, SNEGSKA.

These data belong to a study of response to subunit inactivated influenza vaccine (dated by TCRdb to about 2018). For context, the study as a whole: Deep quantitative profiling of the T cell receptor repertoire was used in the study to follow responses to a trivalent subunit inactivated influenza vaccine. Broad study findings and their caveats: It was suggested by the authors that each seasonal influenza vaccination may recruit only a limited number of new T cells.

The material was PBMCs from blood, obtained roughly 5 days after vaccination. Here the chain combines TRBV20-1 and TRBJ1-1; TRBD1 is a weak D gene call, 5 bases matching. The sequence derives from a man in his fifties who received an inactivated influenza vaccine. Donor details come from another sample of the same person, matched by shared clones. CDR3 region: CSASRDSDPEAFF. The DNA reads TGCAGTGCTAGTAGGGACTCCGATCCTGAAGCTTTCTTT.